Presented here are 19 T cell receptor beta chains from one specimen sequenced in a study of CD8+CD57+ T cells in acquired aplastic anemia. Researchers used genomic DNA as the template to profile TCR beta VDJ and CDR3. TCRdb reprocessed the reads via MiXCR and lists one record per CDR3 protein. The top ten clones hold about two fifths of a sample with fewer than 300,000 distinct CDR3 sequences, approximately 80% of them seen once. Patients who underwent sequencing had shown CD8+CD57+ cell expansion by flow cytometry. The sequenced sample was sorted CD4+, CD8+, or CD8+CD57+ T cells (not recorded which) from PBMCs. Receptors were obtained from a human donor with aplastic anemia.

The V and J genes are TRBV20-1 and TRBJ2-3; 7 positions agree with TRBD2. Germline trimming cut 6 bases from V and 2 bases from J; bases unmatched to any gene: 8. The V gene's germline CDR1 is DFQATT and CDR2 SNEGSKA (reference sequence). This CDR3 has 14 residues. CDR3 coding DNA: TGCAGTGCCAGCAGGTGGGACTACACAGATACGCAGTATTTT. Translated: CSASRWDYTDTQYF.

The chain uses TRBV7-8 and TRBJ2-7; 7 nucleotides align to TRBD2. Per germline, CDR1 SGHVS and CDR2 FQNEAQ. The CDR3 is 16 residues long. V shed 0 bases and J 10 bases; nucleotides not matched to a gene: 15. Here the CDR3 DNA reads TGTGCCAGCAGCTTAGCGGGAGGGCCCGATGCGCAGTATCAGTACTTC. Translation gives CASSLAGGPDAQYQYF. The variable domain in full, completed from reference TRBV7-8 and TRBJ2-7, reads GAGVSQSPRYKVAKRGQDVALRCDPISGHVSLFWYQQALGQGPEFLTYFQNEAQLDKSGLPSDRFFAERPEGSVSTLKIQRTQQEDSAVYLCASSLAGGPDAQYQYFGPGTRLTVT.

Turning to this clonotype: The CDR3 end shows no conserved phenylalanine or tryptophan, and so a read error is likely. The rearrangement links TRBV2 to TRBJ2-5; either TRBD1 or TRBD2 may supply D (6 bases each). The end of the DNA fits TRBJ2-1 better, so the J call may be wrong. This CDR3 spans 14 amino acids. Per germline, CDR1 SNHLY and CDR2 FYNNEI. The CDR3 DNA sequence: TGTGCCAGCAGCAGAGGGGGGAACCATGAGCCCCAGTTCTGC. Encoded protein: CASSRGGNHEPQFC.

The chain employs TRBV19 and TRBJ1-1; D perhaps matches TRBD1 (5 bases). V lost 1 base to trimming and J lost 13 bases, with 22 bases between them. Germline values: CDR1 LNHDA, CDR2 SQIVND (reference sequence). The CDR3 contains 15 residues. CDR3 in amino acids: CASSIAGGAYTEDFF. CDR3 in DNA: TGTGCCAGTAGTATAGCTGGCGGGGCGTACACTGAGGATTTCTTT. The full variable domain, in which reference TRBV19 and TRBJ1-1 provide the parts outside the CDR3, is DGGITQSPKYLFRKEGQNVTLSCEQNLNHDAMYWYRQDPGQGLRLIYYSQIVNDFQKGDIAEGYSVSREKKESFPLTVTSAQKNPTAFYLCASSIAGGAYTEDFFGQGTRLTVV.

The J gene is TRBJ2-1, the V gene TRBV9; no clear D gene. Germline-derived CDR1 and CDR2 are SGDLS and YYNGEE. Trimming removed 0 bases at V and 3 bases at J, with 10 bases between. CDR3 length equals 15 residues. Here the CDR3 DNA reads TGTGCCAGCAGCGTAGCCCCCGGCGTCTACAATGAGCAGTTCTTC. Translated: CASSVAPGVYNEQFF.

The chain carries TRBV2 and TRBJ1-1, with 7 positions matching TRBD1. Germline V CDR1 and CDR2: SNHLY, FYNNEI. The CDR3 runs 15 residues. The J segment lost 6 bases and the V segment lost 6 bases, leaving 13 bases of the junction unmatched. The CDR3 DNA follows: TGTGCCAGCAGCTACGATCTGACAGGGAAGCCTGAAGCTTTCTTT. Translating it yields CASSYDLTGKPEAFF.

The CDR3 DNA sequence: TGTGCCAGCAGCTTTACTACAGACGTGAGCAGTCTTTCCTACGAGGAGTACGTC. It translates to CASSFTTDVSSLSYEEYV. V usage is TRBV19 and J usage is TRBJ2-7, with D hard to call. The CDR3 is made up of 18 amino acids. Germline lookup yields CDR1 LNHDA and CDR2 SQIVND (reference sequence).

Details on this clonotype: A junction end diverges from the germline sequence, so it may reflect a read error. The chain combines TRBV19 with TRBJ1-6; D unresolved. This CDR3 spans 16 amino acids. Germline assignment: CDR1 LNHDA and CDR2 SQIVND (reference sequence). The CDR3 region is CASSIASGAYNSHFLF. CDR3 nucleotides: TGTGCCAGTAGTATAGCTAGCGGCGCCTACAATTCACACTTCCTCTTT.

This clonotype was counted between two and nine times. CDR3 nucleotides: TGCAGCGCCGGACAGGGGGCGAACACTGAAGCTTTCTTT. The encoded protein is CSAGQGANTEAFF. V usage is TRBV29-1 and J usage is TRBJ1-1, with 11 bases identical to TRBD1. Germline values: CDR1 SQVTM, CDR2 ANQGSEA. This CDR3 region has 13 residues. The J segment lost 1 base and the V segment lost 7 bases, leaving 2 bases of the junction unmatched.

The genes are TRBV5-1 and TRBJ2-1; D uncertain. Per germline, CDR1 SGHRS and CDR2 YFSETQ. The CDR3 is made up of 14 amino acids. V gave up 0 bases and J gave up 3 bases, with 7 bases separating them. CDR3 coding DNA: TGCGCCAGCAGCTTGGCTGGATACTACAATGAGCAGTTCTTC. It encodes CASSLAGYYNEQFF.

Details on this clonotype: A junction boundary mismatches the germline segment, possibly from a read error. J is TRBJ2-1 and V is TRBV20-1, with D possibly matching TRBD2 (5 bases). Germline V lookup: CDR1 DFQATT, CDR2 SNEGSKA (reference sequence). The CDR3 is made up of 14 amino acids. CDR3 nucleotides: TGCAGTGCTAGAGGACTTAGGGAGTACGATGAGCAGCTCTTC. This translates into CSARGLREYDEQLF.

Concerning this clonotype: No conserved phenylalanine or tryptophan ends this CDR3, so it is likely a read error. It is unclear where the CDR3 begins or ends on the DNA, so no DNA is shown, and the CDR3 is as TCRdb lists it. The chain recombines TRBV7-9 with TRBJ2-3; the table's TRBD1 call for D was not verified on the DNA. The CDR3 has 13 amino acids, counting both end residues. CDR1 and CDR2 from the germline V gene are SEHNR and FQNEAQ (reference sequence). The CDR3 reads CASSFVQGNNSPL.

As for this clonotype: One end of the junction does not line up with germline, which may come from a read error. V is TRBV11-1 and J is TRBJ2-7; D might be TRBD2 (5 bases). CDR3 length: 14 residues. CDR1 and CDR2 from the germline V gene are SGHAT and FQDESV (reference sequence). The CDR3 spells CATSGRLIAYEQYF. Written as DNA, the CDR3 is TGTGCCACCAGCGGCCGGCTCATAGCCTACGAGCAGTACTTC.

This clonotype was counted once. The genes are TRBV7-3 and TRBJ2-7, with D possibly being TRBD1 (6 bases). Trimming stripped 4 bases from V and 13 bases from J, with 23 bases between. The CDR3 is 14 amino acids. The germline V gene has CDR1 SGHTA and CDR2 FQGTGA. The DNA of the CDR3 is TGTGCCAGCAGCTCTCCACAGGGCGGGTCCGCGCTTTACTTC. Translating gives CASSSPQGGSALYF. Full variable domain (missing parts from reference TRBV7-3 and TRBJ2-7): GAGVSQTPSNKVTEKGKYVELRCDPISGHTALYWYRQSLGQGPEFLIYFQGTGAADDSGLPNDRFFAVRPEGSVSTLKIQRTERGDSAVYLCASSSPQGGSALYFGPGTRLTVT.

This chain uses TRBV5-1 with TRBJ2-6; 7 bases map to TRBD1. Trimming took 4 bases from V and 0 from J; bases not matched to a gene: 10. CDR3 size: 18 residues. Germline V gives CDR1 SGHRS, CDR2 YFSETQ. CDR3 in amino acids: CASSIVGTASSGANVLTF. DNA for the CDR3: TGCGCCAGCAGCATTGTAGGGACAGCTAGCTCTGGGGCCAACGTCCTGACTTTC.

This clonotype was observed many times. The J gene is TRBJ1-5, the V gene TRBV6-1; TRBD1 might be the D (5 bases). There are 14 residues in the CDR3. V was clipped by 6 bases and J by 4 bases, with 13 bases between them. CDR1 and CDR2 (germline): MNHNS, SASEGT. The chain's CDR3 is CASRLAGLNQPQHF. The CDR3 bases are TGTGCCAGCAGGCTGGCAGGGCTTAATCAGCCCCAGCATTTT.

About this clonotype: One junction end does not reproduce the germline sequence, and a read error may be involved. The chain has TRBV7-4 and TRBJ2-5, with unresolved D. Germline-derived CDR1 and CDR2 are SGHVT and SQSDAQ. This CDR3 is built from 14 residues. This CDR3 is CATSLGSSQENQYF. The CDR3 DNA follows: TGTGCCACCAGCTTGGGCTCCAGCCAAGAGAACCAGTACTTC.

As DNA, the CDR3 is TGTGCCAGCAGCTTTGATCCAGAAGGGACAGCCCTTTCTTTCTTT. Its translation is CASSFDPEGTALSFF. This rearrangement joins TRBV7-2 to TRBJ1-1, with TRBD1 identical over 7 bases. The CDR3 runs 15 residues. Looked up from germline, CDR1 is SGHTA and CDR2 is FQGNSA. V shed 3 bases and J 12 bases; nucleotides not matched to a gene: 16.

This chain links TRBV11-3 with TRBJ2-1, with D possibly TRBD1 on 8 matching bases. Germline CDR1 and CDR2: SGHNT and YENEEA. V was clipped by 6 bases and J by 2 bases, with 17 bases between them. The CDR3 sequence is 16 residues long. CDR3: CASSIQTGGAYNEQFF. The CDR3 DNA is TGTGCCAGCAGTATTCAAACAGGGGGGGCCTACAATGAGCAGTTCTTC.